This TCR beta chain emerged from a study of T cells after posttransplantation cyclophosphamide. V lost 2 bases, J lost 4 bases, and 10 bases stayed unmatched. The germline V gene encodes CDR1 SGHTA and CDR2 FQGTGA. This CDR3 is built from 17 residues. Cells defined as naive were viable CD3+CD4+ or CD3+CD8+ and CCR7+CD45RA+CD45RO-CD95-CD27+CD28+. Only in-frame clones appear in the TCRdb table, and some are missing; sequencing was by immunoSEQ multiplex PCR. The sample comprises about 16,000 clones, approximately 94% of which are singletons, and about 0.3% rests with the top ten. The chain couples TRBV7-3 to TRBJ2-2; TRBD2 matches at 7 bases. The clonotype was recovered from a woman in her 50s in good health and a related stem cell transplant donor. The sample comprised naive CD4+ T cells sorted from blood. CDR3: CASSLVQAGVSTGELFF. The CDR3 bases are TGTGCCAGCAGCTTAGTCCAGGCGGGAGTGAGCACCGGGGAGCTGTTTTTT.